A single sample gave rise to the 15 T cell receptor beta chains below, sequenced in a study of beta chain features in type 1 diabetes. What was sequenced were expressed TCRB transcripts, since all of the isolated RNA had been reverse transcribed. Libraries were prepared by immunoSEQ multiplex PCR; TCRdb keeps only in-frame clonotypes and omits some of them. The sample yields fewer than 300,000 clones, approximately 20% seen once. No cognate antigen is known for these TCRs. Whole-study results and caveats: All four CD4+ subsets from Type 1 diabetes patients carried moderately but significantly shorter TCRB CDR3s.

The sample was naive CD4+ T cells from blood. Receptors originate from a woman in her thirties or forties with type 1 diabetes.

V and J are TRBV7-9 and TRBJ1-1; D is possibly TRBD1 (5 bases). CDR3 length equals 13 residues. V lost 3 bases and J 11 bases, leaving 16 bases between the germline ends. CDR1 SEHNR and CDR2 FQNEAQ come from the germline V gene (reference sequence). CDR3 nucleotide sequence: TGTGCCAGCAGCTTCCGGGCCGAGACAGTGGCTTTCTTT. Translated, it gives CASSFRAETVAFF.

This chain links TRBV9 with TRBJ2-7; 8 bases fit TRBD1. Trimming took 2 bases from V and 5 from J; bases not matched to a gene: 9. CDR1 and CDR2 (germline): SGDLS, YYNGEE. This CDR3 contains 15 residues. The CDR3 bases are TGTGCCAGCAGCGTGAGTGCGACAGGGGTCAACGAGCAGTACTTC. Translated, it gives CASSVSATGVNEQYF. Full variable domain (outside the CDR3, taken from reference TRBV9 and TRBJ2-7): DSGVTQTPKHLITATGQRVTLRCSPRSGDLSVYWYQQSLDQGLQFLIQYYNGEERAKGNILERFSAQQFPDLHSELNLSSLELGDSALYFCASSVSATGVNEQYFGPGTRLTVT.

This rearrangement joins TRBV5-4 to TRBJ2-7, with TRBD2 identical over 8 bases. CDR1 is SGHNT and CDR2 is YYREEE in the germline V gene (reference sequence). Trimming cost V 4 bases and J 0 bases; bases outside gene matches: 6. The CDR3 has 15 residues. The CDR3 loop is CASSRTSTYSYEQYF. In nucleotides, the CDR3 is TGTGCCAGCAGCAGGACTAGCACATACTCCTACGAGCAGTACTTC.

This clone was counted a few times. The chain carries TRBV10-3 and TRBJ2-7, with D unresolved. This CDR3 has 14 residues. The germline CDR1 and CDR2 sequences are ENHRY and SYGVKD. Trimming left V 0 bases short and J 6 bases short, with 12 bases between. The CDR3 reads CAISESNRISEQYF. CDR3 nucleotide sequence: TGTGCCATCAGTGAGTCAAACAGAATTAGCGAGCAGTACTTC.

This chain links TRBV6-6 with TRBJ1-2, with TRBD1 matching 8 bases. V dropped 5 bases and J dropped 2; count of bases not matched to a gene: 7. Germline lookup yields CDR1 MNHNY and CDR2 SVGAGI (reference sequence). This CDR3 has 15 residues. The CDR3 DNA reads TGTGCCAGCAGTCTAGACAGGGGCCGAAACTATGGCTACACCTTC. Its translation is CASSLDRGRNYGYTF.

The sample holds a few counts of this clone. The rearrangement joins TRBV14 to TRBJ1-1, with 8 bases fitting TRBD1. This CDR3 is 15 amino acids long. V lost 5 bases and J lost 2; bases outside the gene matches: 7. Germline CDR1 and CDR2: SGHDN and FVKESK. CDR3 amino acids: CASSFRTGINTEAFF. CDR3 sequence (DNA): TGTGCCAGCAGCTTTAGGACAGGGATCAACACTGAAGCTTTCTTT.

The chain is built from TRBV5-1 and TRBJ1-2; a possible D gene is TRBD1 (6 bases). The CDR3 covers 15 residues. Germline CDR1 is SGHRS and CDR2 is YFSETQ. With 0 bases removed from V and 5 bases from J, the gap between germline ends came to 14 bases. In DNA form, the CDR3 reads TGCGCCAGCAGCTTGGAGACAGGCAGAGGATATGGCTACACCTTC. It is translated as CASSLETGRGYGYTF. The full variable domain, in which reference TRBV5-1 and TRBJ1-2 provide the parts outside the CDR3, is KAGVTQTPRYLIKTRGQQVTLSCSPISGHRSVSWYQQTPGQGLQFLFEYFSETQRNKGNFPGRFSGRQFSNSRSEMNVSTLELGDSALYLCASSLETGRGYGYTFGSGTRLTVV.

This clone came up a few times. DNA for the CDR3: TGTGCCAGCAGTTCTGACAGGGGTAATCAGCCCCAGCATTTT. Protein sequence: CASSSDRGNQPQHF. The chain couples TRBV2 to TRBJ1-5; 8 bases are a match to TRBD1. This CDR3 is 14 amino acids long. Germline V gene data show CDR1 as SNHLY and CDR2 as FYNNEI. After removal of 5 bases from V and 4 bases from J, the junction contained 4 bases not matched to a gene.

This chain uses TRBV7-2 with TRBJ2-1; 10 bases are a match to TRBD1. CDR1 SGHTA and CDR2 FQGNSA come from the germline V gene. Trimming cost V 5 bases and J 8 bases; bases outside gene matches: 15. The CDR3 runs to 17 residues. CDR3: CASSPRDRGFYIDEQFF. The DNA for the CDR3 is TGTGCCAGCAGCCCACGGGACAGGGGATTCTATATCGATGAGCAGTTCTTC.

The V gene is TRBV5-1, the J gene TRBJ2-3, with TRBD2 matching over 13 bases. Germline V gives CDR1 SGHRS, CDR2 YFSETQ. The trim removed 4 bases at V and 2 bases at J, leaving 7 bases unmatched. The CDR3 is 17 amino acids. The CDR3 region has the DNA TGCGCCAGCAGCACGGGACTAGCGGGGCCTTACACAGATACGCAGTATTTT. Residues: CASSTGLAGPYTDTQYF.

The rearrangement links TRBV4-1 to TRBJ1-5, with D perhaps TRBD1 (5 bases). Trimming cost V 3 bases and J 5 bases, with 20 bases left between them. Germline CDR1 MGHRA, CDR2 YSYEKL. The CDR3 has 17 residues. CDR3 amino acids: CASSQSTESQVDQPQHF. DNA for the CDR3: TGCGCCAGCAGCCAGTCAACTGAGTCACAGGTGGATCAGCCCCAGCATTTT.

The chain links TRBV2 to TRBJ2-4; 7 bases match TRBD1. Trimming took 6 bases from V and 8 from J; bases not matched to a gene: 7. The germline gives CDR1 SNHLY, CDR2 FYNNEI. This CDR3 spans 13 amino acids. The CDR3 here is CASRVTGQDIQYF. The CDR3 DNA follows: TGTGCCAGCAGGGTGACAGGGCAGGACATTCAGTACTTC.

This clone turned up a few times. V usage is TRBV18 and J usage is TRBJ1-1; a weak D match, TRBD1 (6 bases). The CDR3 contains 14 residues. Between the trimmed V and J ends, which lost 3 bases and 3 bases, there was a span of 11 bases. Germline values: CDR1 KGHSH, CDR2 LQKENI. This chain's CDR3 is CASSPQQGDTEAFF. DNA of the CDR3: TGTGCCAGCTCACCGCAACAGGGTGACACTGAAGCTTTCTTT.

The rearrangement links TRBV2 to TRBJ1-1; maybe TRBD1 (5 bases). Deletions cut 6 bases from V and 4 bases from J, with 9 bases between. Germline loops: CDR1 SNHLY, CDR2 FYNNEI. This CDR3 is 12 amino acids long. Written as DNA, the CDR3 is TGTGCCAGCAGCGGGGGGGGCACTGAAGCTTTCTTT. Translation gives CASSGGGTEAFF.

V and J are TRBV29-1 and TRBJ2-1; 8 positions match TRBD1. Trimming cost V 5 bases and J 4 bases; bases outside gene matches: 7. Germline CDR1 is SQVTM and CDR2 is ANQGSEA. CDR3 length: 14 amino acids. CDR3 region: CSVSDRGAYNEQFF. The CDR3 DNA reads as TGCAGCGTTTCCGACAGGGGTGCGTACAATGAGCAGTTCTTC.